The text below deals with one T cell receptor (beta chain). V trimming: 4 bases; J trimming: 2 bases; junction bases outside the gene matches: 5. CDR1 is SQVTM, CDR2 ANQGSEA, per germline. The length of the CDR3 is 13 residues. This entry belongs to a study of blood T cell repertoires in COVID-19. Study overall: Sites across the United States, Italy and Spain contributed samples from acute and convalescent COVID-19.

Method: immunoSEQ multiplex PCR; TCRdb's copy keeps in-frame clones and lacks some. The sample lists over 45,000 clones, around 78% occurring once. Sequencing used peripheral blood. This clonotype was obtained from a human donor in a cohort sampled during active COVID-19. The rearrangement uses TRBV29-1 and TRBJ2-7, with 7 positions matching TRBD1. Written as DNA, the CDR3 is TGCAGCGTTGTTAACAGGGGAACCTACGAGCAGTACTTC. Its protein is CSVVNRGTYEQYF.